This T cell receptor beta chain was obtained from a study of shared clonotypes between healthy human individuals (TCRdb year 2020). Describing the broader study: The cohort included three men and a couple of women between 18 and 49 years of age. To estimate repertoire size and how much clonotype sharing occurs between individuals, the study deeply sequenced the blood TCR repertoires of a handful of healthy adults. Per donor, three plates each were used for CD4 naive and CD4 memory, two for CD8 naive, and one for CD8 memory. Leukapheresis yielded between about 0.94 and 8.9 billion PBMCs per donor. To increase sequencing depth and limit assay-specific biases, TCR repertoire library preparation and sequencing were carried out by different laboratories using diverse techniques.

Donors were healthy HIV-negative adults with no recently reported acute infections or vaccinations. All donors were Caucasian adults living in Nashville, Tennessee, USA. CD4+ T cells were enriched through magnetic negative selection, after which naive cells were positively selected on CD45RA and the remaining negative fraction served as the memory subset. After blood collection by leukapheresis, PBMCs were isolated using Ficoll-Histopaque density gradient centrifugation and then cryopreserved in the vapor phase of liquid nitrogen. Analytical flow cytometry was used to check the purity and quantity of each magnetically sorted T cell population. From each sorted fraction, genomic DNA was isolated and quantified by UV absorbance on a Nanodrop 2000c. As to this clone: No cognate antigen has been identified for it. No per-base quality is available; no much larger clone lies one base away.

TCR CDR3 regions were amplified from genomic DNA by multiplex PCR using the deep immunoSEQ assay. For each cell subset, the extracted genomic DNA was distributed evenly across all wells of several immunoSEQ 96-well plates, and each plate served as one replicate. Each replicate PCR for sorted subsets received about 200 ng genomic DNA, equal to roughly 30,000 T cell genomes. Purified libraries were measured with a Qubit 3.0 fluorometer, size-checked on a Bioanalyzer 2100, and measured again with the KAPA Library Quantification kit. Each immunoSEQ 96-well plate was sequenced on its own single-read 150-cycle Illumina NextSeq 550 flow cell. The paper's processing steps were these. Because the immunoSEQ output included only junctional sequences and no quality scores, the filtering could not be the same as the filtering used for full-length reads. To assign V/J genes and CDR3, sequences were annotated against IMGT germline references using PyIR, a Python wrapper for IgBLAST v1.9. Reads were removed for weak V/J assignments (E-value above 1e-6), missing CDR3, stop codons, out-of-frame junctions, or ambiguous translated residues. V3J clonotypes were defined by identical inferred V gene, J gene, and CDR3 amino acid sequence. Percentage overlap between repertoires was computed as shared unique clonotypes divided by the size of the smaller repertoire. RTK rarefaction, the Chao1 estimator, and Recon v2.1 estimates of unobserved clonotypes were used to assess repertoire richness. Generation probabilities were computed with OLGA for all TCRbeta clonotypes obtained by the gDNA method from several donors. As stored in TCRdb, this immuneACCESS dataset retains in-frame rearrangements with V and J assigned. A fraction of the clones does not appear; measured against another copy, unresolved V genes explain less than half of the discrepancy, and the remainder lacks a known reason. The V and J calls and clone size are taken from that table; D and trimming were inferred from the DNA. Within this sample are 850,000 to 1,100,000 clones, with 70% to 85% of them counted one time only. More than 0.85% of the sample is held by the ten biggest clonotypes.

From a lookup of the germline V gene, CDR1 and CDR2 are SNHLY and FYNNEI. Ends trimmed: V by 6 bases, J by 0 bases; bases unmatched to a gene: 3. The CDR3 numbers 15 residues from cysteine through phenylalanine. This entry keeps only the CDR3 DNA: 45 bases, framed from base 1. What the work shows at the level of the full study, not this receptor alone: When a handful of donors were compared, the shared fraction of clonotypes was approximately 5% for naive CD4, less than 4% for naive CD8, 2.3% for memory CD4, and under 0.5% for memory CD8. Pairwise subsampling indicated that sequencing depth was expected to affect the degree of clonotype sharing among donors. Clonotypes shared by all four sorted-subset donors showed higher generation probabilities than non-shared clonotypes. Because the study included a small number of donors, the genetic and exposure-history diversity represented was limited. Sampling was limited to blood, and TCR repertoires in tissue likely differ from TCR repertoires in blood. Incomplete sequencing was indicated by rarefaction of sorted-subset datasets, despite the large sequencing depth. Larger estimated clonotype richness was generally found for naive subsets than for memory subsets.

This receptor was obtained from a man aged 18 to 29 in good health. Some clones in this sample may be carry-over from other donors' samples. Source material: memory CD4+ T cells from PBMCs. In light of the paper, this sample's cell subset or site label describes: CD45RA-negative fraction. The rearrangement combines TRBV2 with TRBJ1-5, and TRBD1 aligns with 9 junction nucleotides. The DNA is as follows: TGTGCCAGCAGAGGACAGGGGCTTAGCAATCAGCCCCAGCATTTT. Its protein is CASRGQGLSNQPQHF.